One sample yielded the 8 T cell receptor beta chains listed below, sequenced in a study of regulatory T cells in long-lasting Graves disease. As for time point: persistent/refractory GD, antithyroid drugs over 5 years with positive TRAb. The TCR library was made from RNA extracted from PBMCs. Construction of the TCR beta libraries employed iRepertoire HTBI primers in conjunction with Arm-PCR of CDR3 regions. Using its own MiXCR run on the multiplex PCR reads, TCRdb lists one record per CDR3 protein. The sample holds about 430,000 distinct CDR3 sequences; over 20% are singletons and the top ten take roughly an eighth. This material consisted of peripheral blood mononuclear cells (PBMCs), taken when the disease was refractory, from a patient treated with antithyroid drugs. Receptors originate from a female donor with Graves disease.

This clonotype has ten or more counts. This rearrangement joins TRBV7-8 to TRBJ2-2; D remains unclear. Germline values: CDR1 SGHVS, CDR2 FQNEAQ. CDR3 size: 15 residues. V was cut by 0 bases and J by 1 base, with 6 bases left in between. This CDR3 reads CASSLARQNTGELFF. DNA of the CDR3: TGTGCCAGCAGCTTAGCGCGGCAGAACACCGGGGAGCTGTTTTTT.

This clonotype was counted once. The genes are TRBV7-3 and TRBJ2-5; the match to TRBD1 covers 9 bases. The CDR3 consists of 16 residues. Trimming at V came to 5 bases and at J to 0 bases, leaving 7 bases not matched to a gene. Germline CDR1 is SGHTA and CDR2 is FQGTGA. CDR3 in DNA: TGTGCCAGCAGCACGTACAGGGGGCGACACCAAGAGACCCAGTACTTC. It is translated as CASSTYRGRHQETQYF.

Worth noting for this clonotype: This may arise from a read error, as a much more abundant clone is one base away. The rearrangement links TRBV6-2 or TRBV6-3 to TRBJ2-5, with no clear D. The CDR3 spans 13 residues. Germline CDR1 and CDR2: MNHEY and SVGEGT. The CDR3 reads CTSKGSSVETQYF. CDR3 sequence (DNA): TGTACCAGCAAGGGCTCGTCCGTGGAGACCCAGTACTTC.

This sequence joins TRBV15 and TRBJ2-5; TRBD1 aligns across 9 bases. The germline gives CDR1 LNHNV, CDR2 YYDKDF (reference sequence). With 5 bases clipped from V and 5 bases from J, the junction kept 9 bases outside the gene matches. The CDR3 is 15 amino acids. The CDR3 nucleotides read TGTGCCACCAGCCGCCATGGGACAGGGACGGAGACCCAGTACTTC. It yields the protein CATSRHGTGTETQYF.

This clonotype has at least ten counts. V and J are TRBV27 and TRBJ2-7; TRBD2 matches at 14 bases. The CDR3 extends over 18 amino acids. Looked up from germline, CDR1 is MNHEY and CDR2 is SMNVEV (reference sequence). J was trimmed by 6 bases and V by 9 bases; bases with no gene match: 19. CDR3 bases: TGTGCCAGTCCGACGGGGACTAGCGGGAGTCTGTATGTTGGCGAGCAGTACTTC. It encodes CASPTGTSGSLYVGEQYF.

The rearrangement uses TRBV12-3 or TRBV12-4 and TRBJ2-2, with a tentative D call TRBD1 (5 bases). The CDR3 is 11 residues long. V lost 7 bases and J lost 7, with 7 bases in between. The CDR3 reads CASTQGGELFF. The CDR3 region has the DNA TGTGCCAGCACTCAGGGCGGGGAGCTGTTTTTT.

This clonotype turned up a few times. CDR3 protein: CASSFKDAYEQYF. The CDR3 coding sequence is TGTGCCAGCAGTTTTAAGGATGCCTACGAGCAGTACTTC. This rearrangement joins TRBV6-2 or TRBV6-3 to TRBJ2-7; no clear D. The V end lost 4 bases, the J end lost 2 bases, and 9 bases lay between the germline ends. The CDR3 loop spans 13 amino acids. The germline V gene has CDR1 MNHEY and CDR2 SVGEGT.

The chain uses TRBV28 and TRBJ2-5, with TRBD1 matching 8 bases. Looked up from germline, CDR1 is MDHEN and CDR2 is SYDVKM. V lost 3 bases, J lost 5 bases, and 11 bases stayed unmatched. The CDR3 consists of 16 residues. CDR3 sequence: CASSFQGALTRETQYF. The CDR3 nucleotides read TGTGCCAGCAGTTTCCAGGGGGCTTTGACTCGGGAGACCCAGTACTTC.